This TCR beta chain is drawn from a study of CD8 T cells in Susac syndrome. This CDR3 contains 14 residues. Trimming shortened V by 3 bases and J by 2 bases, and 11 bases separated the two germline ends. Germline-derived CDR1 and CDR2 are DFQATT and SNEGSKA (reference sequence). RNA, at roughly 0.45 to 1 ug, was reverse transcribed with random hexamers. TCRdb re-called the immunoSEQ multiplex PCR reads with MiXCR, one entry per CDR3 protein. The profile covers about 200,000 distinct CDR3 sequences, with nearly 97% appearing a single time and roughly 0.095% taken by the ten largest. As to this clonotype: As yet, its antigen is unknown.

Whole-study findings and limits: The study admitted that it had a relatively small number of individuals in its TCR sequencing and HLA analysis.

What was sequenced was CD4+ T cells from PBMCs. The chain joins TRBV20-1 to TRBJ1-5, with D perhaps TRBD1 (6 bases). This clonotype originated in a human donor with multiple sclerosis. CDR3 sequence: CSARSQGGNQPQHF. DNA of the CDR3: TGCAGTGCTAGGTCACAGGGAGGCAATCAGCCCCAGCATTTT.